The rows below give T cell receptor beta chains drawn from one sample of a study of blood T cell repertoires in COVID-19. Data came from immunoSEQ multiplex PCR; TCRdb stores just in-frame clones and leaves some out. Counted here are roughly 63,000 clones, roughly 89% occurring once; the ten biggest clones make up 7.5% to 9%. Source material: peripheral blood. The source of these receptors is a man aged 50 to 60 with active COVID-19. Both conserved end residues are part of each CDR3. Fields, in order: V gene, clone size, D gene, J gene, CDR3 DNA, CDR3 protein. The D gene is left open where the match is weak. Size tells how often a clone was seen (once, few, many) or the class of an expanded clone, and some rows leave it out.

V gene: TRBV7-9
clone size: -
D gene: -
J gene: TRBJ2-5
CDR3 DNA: TGTGCCAGCAGCCTGCGGAGCCTATTATCAAGAGAGACCCAGTACTTC
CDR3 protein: CASSLRSLLSRETQYF

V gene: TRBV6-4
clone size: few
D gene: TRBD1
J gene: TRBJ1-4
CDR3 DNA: TGTGCCAGCAGTGACCAGAACTCCGGGACAGGGCTCGAAAAACTGTTTTTT
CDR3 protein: CASSDQNSGTGLEKLFF

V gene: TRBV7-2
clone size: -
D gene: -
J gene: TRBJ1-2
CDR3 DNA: TGTGCCAGCAGCGACCGAGACACTAACTATGGCTACACCTTC
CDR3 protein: CASSDRDTNYGYTF

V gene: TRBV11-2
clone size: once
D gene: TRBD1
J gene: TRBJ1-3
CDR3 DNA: TGTGCCAGCAGCCCTGGGACAGGGGGCTTCTCTGGAAACACCATATATTTT
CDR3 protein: CASSPGTGGFSGNTIYF

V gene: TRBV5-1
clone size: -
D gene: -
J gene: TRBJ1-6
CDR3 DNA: TGCGCCAGCAGCTTGGACAGGAATTCACCCCTCCACTTT
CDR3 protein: CASSLDRNSPLHF

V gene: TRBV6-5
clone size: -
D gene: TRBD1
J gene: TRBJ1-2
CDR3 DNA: TGTGCCAGCAGTTACTCTCCCCAGGGGGCGATGGGTGGCTACACCTTC
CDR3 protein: CASSYSPQGAMGGYTF

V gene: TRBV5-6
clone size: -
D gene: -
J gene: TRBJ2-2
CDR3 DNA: TGTGCCAGCAGCGTGTGGGGGCAGGGGACCGGGGAGCTGTTTTTT
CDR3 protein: CASSVWGQGTGELFF

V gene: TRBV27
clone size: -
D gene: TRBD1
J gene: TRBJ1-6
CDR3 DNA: TGTGCCAGCAGTTTCTCGGACAGGGGTAATTCACCCCTCCACTTT
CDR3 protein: CASSFSDRGNSPLHF

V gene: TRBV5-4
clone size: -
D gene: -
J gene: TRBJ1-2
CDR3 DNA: TGTGCCAGCAGCTTGGATCGCAGGACTACTTATGGCTACACCTTC
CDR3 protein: CASSLDRRTTYGYTF

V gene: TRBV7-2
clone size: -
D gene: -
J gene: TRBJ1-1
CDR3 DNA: TGTGCCAGCAGCTTACAGGGGAAGAACACTGAAGCTTTCTTT
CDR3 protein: CASSLQGKNTEAFF

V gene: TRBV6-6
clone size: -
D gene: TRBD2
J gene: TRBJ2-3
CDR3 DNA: TGTGCCAGCAGTCCCGGGGTAGCGGGGGGGCGGATCACAGATACGCAGTATTTT
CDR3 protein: CASSPGVAGGRITDTQYF

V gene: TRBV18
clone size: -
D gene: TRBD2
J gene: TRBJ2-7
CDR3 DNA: TGTGCCAGCTCACCAGGGCTAGCGGGGATTTACGAGCAGTACTTC
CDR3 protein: CASSPGLAGIYEQYF

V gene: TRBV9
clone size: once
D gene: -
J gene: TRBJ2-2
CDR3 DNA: TGTGCCAGCAGCGTAAGGGGATCGAACACCGGGGAGCTGTTTTTT
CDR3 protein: CASSVRGSNTGELFF

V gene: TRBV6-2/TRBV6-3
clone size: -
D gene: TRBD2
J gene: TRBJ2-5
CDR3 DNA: TGTGCCAGCAGCCCCAGCGGGGGGCGGCAAGAGACCCAGTACTTC
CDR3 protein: CASSPSGGRQETQYF

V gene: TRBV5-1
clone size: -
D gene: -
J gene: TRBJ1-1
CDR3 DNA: TGCGCCAGCAGCTTTATGGACATTACCGAAGCTTTCTTT
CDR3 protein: CASSFMDITEAFF

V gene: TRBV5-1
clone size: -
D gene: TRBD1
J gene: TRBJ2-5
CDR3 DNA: TGCGCCAGCAGCACAGGGGAACTGTTAGAGACCCAGTACTTC
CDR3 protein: CASSTGELLETQYF

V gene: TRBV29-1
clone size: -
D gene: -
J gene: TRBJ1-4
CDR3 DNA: TGCAGCGTTGCTACAGTAAATGAAAAACTGTTTTTT
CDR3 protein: CSVATVNEKLFF

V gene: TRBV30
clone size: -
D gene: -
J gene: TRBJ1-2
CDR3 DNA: TGTGCCTGGAGTCTTGGAGGAACCCTCTATGGCTACACCTTC
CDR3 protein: CAWSLGGTLYGYTF

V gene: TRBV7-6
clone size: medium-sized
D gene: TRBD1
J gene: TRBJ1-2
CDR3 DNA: TGTGCCAGCAGCCCATCTAGGGGACAGGGATCGCTTGGCTACACCTTC
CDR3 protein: CASSPSRGQGSLGYTF

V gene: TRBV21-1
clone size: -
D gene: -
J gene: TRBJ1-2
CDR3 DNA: TGTGCCAGCAGCAGAGGGACAGGGCAAAACTATGGCTACACCTTC
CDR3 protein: CASSRGTGQNYGYTF

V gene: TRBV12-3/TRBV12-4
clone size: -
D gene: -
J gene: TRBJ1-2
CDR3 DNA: TGTGCCAGCAGTAGAGACAGCGGGACCCACACCTTC
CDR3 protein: CASSRDSGTHTF

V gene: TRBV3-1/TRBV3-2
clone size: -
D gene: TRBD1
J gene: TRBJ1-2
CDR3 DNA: TGTGCCAGCAGCCCACGACAGGGAGTTCTTTCTGGCTACACCTTC
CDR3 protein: CASSPRQGVLSGYTF

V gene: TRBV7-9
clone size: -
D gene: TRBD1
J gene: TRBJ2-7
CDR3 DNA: TGTGCCAGCAGCTCATCCGGGACAGGGGTCTACGAGCAGTACTTC
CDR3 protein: CASSSSGTGVYEQYF

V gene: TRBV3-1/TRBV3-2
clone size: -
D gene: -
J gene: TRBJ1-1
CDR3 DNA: TGTGCCAGCAGCGACAGGATGAGCACTGAAGCTTTCTTT
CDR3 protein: CASSDRMSTEAFF

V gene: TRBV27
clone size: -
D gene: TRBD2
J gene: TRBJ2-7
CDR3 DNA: TGTGCCAGCAGTGTCGGGGGGTCCGCCTACGAGCAGTACTTC
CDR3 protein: CASSVGGSAYEQYF

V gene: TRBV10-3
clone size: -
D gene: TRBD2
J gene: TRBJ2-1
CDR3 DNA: TGTGCCATCAGTGACGGGACTAGCAGCTACAATGAGCAGTTCTTC
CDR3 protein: CAISDGTSSYNEQFF

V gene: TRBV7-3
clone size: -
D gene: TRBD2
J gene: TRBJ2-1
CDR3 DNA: TGTGCCAGCAGCTCTAGCGGGGTCAATGAGCAGTTCTTC
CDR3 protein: CASSSSGVNEQFF

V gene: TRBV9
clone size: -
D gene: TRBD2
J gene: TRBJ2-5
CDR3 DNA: TGTGCCAGCAGCGGGCGCATCAGCGGGGGTGCTGAGACCCAGTACTTC
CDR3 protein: CASSGRISGGAETQYF

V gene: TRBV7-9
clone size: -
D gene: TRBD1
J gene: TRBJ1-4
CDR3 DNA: TGTGCCAGCAGCTTCCCACAGGGGAGAGAAAAACTGTTTTTT
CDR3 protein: CASSFPQGREKLFF

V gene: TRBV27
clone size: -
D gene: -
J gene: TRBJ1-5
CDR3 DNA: TGTGCCAGCAGTCCCATCAATCAGCCCCAGCATTTT
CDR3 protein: CASSPINQPQHF

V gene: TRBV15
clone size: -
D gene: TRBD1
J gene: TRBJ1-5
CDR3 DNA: TGTGCCACCAGCAGAGAGCGCAGGGGGTCCACCTTCAATCAGCCCCAGCATTTT
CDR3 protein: CATSRERRGSTFNQPQHF

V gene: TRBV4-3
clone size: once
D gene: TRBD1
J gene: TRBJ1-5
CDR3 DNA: TGCGCCAGCAGCCAATCACCGGGACAGGGGCAGCCCCAGCATTTT
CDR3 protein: CASSQSPGQGQPQHF

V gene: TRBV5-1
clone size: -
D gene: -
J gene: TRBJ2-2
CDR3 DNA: TGCGCCAGCGCCGGGACAACGAACACCGGGGAGCTGTTTTTT
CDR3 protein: CASAGTTNTGELFF

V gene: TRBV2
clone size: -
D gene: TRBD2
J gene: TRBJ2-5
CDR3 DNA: TGTGCCAGCAGCGGGACTAGTTCGGCGGAGACCCAGTACTTC
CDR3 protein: CASSGTSSAETQYF

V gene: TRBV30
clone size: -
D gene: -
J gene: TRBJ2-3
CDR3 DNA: TGTGCCTGGAGGAACAGGGCCCCTGGCACAGATACGCAGTATTTT
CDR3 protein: CAWRNRAPGTDTQYF

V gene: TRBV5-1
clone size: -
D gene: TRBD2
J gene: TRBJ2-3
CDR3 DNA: TGCGCCAGCAATTCACAACGGGGGGGCGTTGCAGATACGCAGTATTTT
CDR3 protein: CASNSQRGGVADTQYF

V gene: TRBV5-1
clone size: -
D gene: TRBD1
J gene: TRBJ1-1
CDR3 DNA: TGCGCCAGCAGGGGACAGCACAACACTGAAGCTTTCTTT
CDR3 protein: CASRGQHNTEAFF

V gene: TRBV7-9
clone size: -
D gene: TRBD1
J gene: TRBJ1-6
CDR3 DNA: TGTGCCAGCAATAAGGACAGGGTTAATTCACCCCTCCACTTT
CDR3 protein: CASNKDRVNSPLHF

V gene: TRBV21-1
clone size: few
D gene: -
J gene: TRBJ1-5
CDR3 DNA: TGTGCCAGCAGCAAGGTCGGAGTCCAGCCCCAGCATTTT
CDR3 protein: CASSKVGVQPQHF

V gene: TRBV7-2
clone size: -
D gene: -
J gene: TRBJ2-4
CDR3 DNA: TGTGCCAGCAGCTTAGAAGGGGGGGCTTTAAACATTCAGTACTTC
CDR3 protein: CASSLEGGALNIQYF

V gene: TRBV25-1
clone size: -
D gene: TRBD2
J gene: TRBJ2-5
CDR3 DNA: TGTGCCAGCAGTCACGGGGGGTCGGAGTACTTC
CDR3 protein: CASSHGGSEYF

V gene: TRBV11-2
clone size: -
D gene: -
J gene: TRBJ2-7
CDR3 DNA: TGTGCCAGCAGCTTCCATAGCCAGGGGTTGAACGAGCAGTACTTC
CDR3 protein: CASSFHSQGLNEQYF

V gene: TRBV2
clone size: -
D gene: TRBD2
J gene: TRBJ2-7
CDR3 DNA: TGTGCCAGCAGCCGCGGGACGTACGGGACTAGCGGGGGACACATTAAGTGGAACGAGCAGTACTTC
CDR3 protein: CASSRGTYGTSGGHIKWNEQYF

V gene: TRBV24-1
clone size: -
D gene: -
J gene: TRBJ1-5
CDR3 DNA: TGTGCCACCAGTGAAAGGGGTAGCAATCAGCCCCAGCATTTT
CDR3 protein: CATSERGSNQPQHF

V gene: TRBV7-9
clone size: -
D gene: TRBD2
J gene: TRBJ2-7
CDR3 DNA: TGTGCCAGCAGCGGGACTAGCGGGGCCTACGAGCAGTACTTC
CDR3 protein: CASSGTSGAYEQYF

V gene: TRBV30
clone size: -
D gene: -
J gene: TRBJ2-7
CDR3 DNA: TGTGCCTGGTGCTTGACAGGGAGGGAGCAGTACTTC
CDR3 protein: CAWCLTGREQYF

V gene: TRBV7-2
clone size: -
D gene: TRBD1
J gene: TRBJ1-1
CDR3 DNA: TGTGCCAGCAGCAGGGACAGGGGAGGGGCATTATTAAGCACTGAAGCTTTCTTT
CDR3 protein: CASSRDRGGALLSTEAFF

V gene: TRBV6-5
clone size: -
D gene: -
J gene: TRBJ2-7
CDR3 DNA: TGTGCCAGCAGTCCCTCCGAGCGAAACTACGAGCAGTACTTC
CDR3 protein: CASSPSERNYEQYF

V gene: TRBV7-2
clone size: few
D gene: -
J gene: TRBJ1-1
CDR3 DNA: TGTGCCAGCAACCCGGGAATGAACACTGAAGCTTTCTTT
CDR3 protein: CASNPGMNTEAFF

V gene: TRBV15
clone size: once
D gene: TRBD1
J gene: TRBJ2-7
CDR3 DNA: TGTGCCACCAGCAGAGCCGGGACAGGGCTCTACGAGCAGTACTTC
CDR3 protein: CATSRAGTGLYEQYF

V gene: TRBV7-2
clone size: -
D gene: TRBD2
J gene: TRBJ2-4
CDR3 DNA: TGTGCCAGCAGCTTAGCAGCGGGGGCAGCCAAAAACATTCAGTACTTC
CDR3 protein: CASSLAAGAAKNIQYF

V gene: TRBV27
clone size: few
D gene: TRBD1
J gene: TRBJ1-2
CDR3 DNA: TGTGCCAGCGGCCAAACAGGGGGGAATTTCTATGGCTACACCTTC
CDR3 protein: CASGQTGGNFYGYTF

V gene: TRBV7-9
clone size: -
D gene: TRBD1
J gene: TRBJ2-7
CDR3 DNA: TGTGCCAGCAGCCTAGGACTCGGGACAGGGGGCTACGAGCAGTACTTC
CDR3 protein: CASSLGLGTGGYEQYF

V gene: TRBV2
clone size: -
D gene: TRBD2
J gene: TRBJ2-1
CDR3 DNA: TGTGCCAGCAGTAAAAGTGGAGCGGGGGGAATCAATGAGCAGTTCTTC
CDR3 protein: CASSKSGAGGINEQFF

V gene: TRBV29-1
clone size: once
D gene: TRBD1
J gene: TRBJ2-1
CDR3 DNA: TGCAGCGTTGAAATCGGCACAGGGGGATCCTACAATGAGCAGTTCTTC
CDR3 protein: CSVEIGTGGSYNEQFF